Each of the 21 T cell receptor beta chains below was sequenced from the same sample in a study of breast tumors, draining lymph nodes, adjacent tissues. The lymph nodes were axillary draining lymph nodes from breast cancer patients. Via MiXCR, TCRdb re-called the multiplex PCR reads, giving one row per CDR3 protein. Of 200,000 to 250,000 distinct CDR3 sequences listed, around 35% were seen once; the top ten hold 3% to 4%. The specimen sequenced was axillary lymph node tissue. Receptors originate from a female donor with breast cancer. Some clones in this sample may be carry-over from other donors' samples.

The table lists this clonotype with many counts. This chain's CDR3 is CASRRRVAGQETQYF. CDR3 nucleotide sequence: TGTGCCAGCAGGCGGCGGGTAGCGGGACAAGAGACCCAGTACTTC. This chain joins TRBV12-3 or TRBV12-4 and TRBJ2-5, with TRBD2 matching over 8 bases. The CDR3 is 15 residues long. Unmatched junction bases numbered 8, after V lost 6 bases and J lost 2 bases.

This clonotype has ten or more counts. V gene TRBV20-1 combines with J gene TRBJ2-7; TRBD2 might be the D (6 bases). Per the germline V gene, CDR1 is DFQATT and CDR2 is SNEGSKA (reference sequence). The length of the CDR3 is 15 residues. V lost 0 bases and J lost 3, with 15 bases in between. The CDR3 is CSARDYSGANYEQYF. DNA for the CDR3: TGCAGTGCTAGAGATTATAGCGGTGCTAACTACGAGCAGTACTTC.

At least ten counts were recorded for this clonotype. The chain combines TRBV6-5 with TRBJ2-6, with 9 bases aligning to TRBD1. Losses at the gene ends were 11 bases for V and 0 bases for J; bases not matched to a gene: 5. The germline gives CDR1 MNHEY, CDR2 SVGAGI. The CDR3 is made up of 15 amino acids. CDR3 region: CAARGQGSGANVLTF. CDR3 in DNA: TGTGCCGCAAGGGGACAGGGCTCTGGGGCCAACGTCCTGACTTTC.

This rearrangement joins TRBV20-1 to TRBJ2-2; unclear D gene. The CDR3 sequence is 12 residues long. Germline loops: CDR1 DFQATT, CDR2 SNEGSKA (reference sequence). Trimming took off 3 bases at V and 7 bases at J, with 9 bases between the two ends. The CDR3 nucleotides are TGCAGTGCTAGGTCTGGCTACGGGGAGCTGTTTTTT. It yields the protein CSARSGYGELFF.

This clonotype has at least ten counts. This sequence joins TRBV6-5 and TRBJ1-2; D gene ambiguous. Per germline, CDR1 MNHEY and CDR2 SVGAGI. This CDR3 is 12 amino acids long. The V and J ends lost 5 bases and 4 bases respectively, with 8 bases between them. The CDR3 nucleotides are TGTGCCAGCAGTGTTGGAGGCTATGGCTACACCTTC. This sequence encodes CASSVGGYGYTF.

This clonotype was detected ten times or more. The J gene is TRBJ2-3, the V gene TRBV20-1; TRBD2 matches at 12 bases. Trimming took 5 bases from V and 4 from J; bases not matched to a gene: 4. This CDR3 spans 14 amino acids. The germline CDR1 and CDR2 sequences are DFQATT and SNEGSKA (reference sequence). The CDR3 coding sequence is TGCAGTGCTCCTAGCGGGGGGGCTGCAGATACGCAGTATTTT. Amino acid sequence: CSAPSGGAADTQYF.

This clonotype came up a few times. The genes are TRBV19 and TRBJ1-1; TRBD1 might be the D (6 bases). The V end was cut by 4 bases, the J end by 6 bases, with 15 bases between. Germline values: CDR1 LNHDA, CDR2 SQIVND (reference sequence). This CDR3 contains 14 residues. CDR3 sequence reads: CASSTGTNNAEAFF. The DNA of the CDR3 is TGTGCCAGTAGTACCGGGACAAATAACGCTGAAGCTTTCTTT.

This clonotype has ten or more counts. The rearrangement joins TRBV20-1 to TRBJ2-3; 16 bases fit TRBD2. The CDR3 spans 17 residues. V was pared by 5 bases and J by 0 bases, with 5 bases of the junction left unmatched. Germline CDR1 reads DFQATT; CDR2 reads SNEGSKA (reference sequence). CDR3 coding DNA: TGCAGTGCTTGGGGACTAGCGGGGGGGGGTAGCACAGATACGCAGTATTTT. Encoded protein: CSAWGLAGGGSTDTQYF.

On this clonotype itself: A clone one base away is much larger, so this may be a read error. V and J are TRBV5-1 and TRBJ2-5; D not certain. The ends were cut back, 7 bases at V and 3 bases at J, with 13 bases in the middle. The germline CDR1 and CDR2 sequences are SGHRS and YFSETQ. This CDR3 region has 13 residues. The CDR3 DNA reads TGCGCCAGCGGCTCCCAGTGGAAAGAGACCCAGTACTTC. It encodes CASGSQWKETQYF.

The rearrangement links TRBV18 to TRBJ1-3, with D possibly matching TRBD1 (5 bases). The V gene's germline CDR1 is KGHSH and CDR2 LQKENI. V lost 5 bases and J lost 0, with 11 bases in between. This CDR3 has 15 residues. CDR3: CASSKDSSSGNTIYF. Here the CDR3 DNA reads TGTGCCAGCTCAAAAGACAGTTCCTCTGGAAACACCATATATTTT. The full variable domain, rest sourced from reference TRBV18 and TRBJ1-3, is NAGVMQNPRHLVRRRGQEARLRCSPMKGHSHVYWYRQLPEEGLKFMVYLQKENIIDESGMPKERFSAEFPKEGPSILRIQQVVRGDSAAYFCASSKDSSSGNTIYFGEGSWLTVV.

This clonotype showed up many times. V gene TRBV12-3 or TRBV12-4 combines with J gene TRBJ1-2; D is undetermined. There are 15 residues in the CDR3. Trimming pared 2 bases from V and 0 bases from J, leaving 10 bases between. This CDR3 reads CASSLSRGANYGYTF. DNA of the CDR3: TGTGCCAGCAGTTTATCCCGCGGAGCTAACTATGGCTACACCTTC.

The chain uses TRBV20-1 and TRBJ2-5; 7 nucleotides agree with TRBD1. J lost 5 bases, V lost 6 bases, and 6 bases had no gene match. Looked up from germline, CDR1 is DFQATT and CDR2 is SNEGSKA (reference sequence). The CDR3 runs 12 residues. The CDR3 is CSAEPTGETQYF. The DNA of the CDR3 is TGCAGTGCCGAACCGACAGGGGAGACCCAGTACTTC.

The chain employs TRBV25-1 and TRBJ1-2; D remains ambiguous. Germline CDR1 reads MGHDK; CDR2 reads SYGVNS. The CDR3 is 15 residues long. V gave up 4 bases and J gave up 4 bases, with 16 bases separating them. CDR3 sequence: CASSARDLRFYGYTF. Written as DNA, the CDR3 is TGTGCCAGCAGTGCTAGAGATCTGAGATTCTATGGCTACACCTTC.

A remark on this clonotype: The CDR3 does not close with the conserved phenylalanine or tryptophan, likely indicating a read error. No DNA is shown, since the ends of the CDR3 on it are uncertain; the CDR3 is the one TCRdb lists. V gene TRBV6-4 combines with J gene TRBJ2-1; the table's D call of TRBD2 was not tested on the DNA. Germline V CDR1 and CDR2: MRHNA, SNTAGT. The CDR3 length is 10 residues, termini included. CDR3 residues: CASSEFRASM.

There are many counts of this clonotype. The CDR3 sequence: CASSGGGHVYEQYF. CDR3 coding DNA: TGTGCCAGCAGCGGCGGGGGGCACGTCTACGAGCAGTACTTC. The chain has TRBV9 and TRBJ2-7; 8 bases line up with TRBD2. V lost 3 bases to trimming and J lost 3 bases; unmatched junction nucleotides: 5. The CDR3 is made up of 14 amino acids. Germline CDR1 is SGDLS and CDR2 is YYNGEE.

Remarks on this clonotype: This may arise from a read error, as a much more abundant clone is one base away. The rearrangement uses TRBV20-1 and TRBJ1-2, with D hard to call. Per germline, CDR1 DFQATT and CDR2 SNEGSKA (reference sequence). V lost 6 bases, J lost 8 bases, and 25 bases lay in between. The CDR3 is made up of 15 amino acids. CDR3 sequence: CSALTAASGPSGYTF. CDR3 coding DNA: TGCAGTGCCCTCACCGCGGCGAGCGGCCCCTCCGGCTACACCTTC.

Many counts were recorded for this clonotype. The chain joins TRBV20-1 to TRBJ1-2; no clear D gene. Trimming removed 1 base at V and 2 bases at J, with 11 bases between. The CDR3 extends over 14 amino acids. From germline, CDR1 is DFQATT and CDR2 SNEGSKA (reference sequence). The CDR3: CSARGEGRNYGYTF. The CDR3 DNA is TGCAGTGCTAGAGGGGAAGGGCGAAACTATGGCTACACCTTC.

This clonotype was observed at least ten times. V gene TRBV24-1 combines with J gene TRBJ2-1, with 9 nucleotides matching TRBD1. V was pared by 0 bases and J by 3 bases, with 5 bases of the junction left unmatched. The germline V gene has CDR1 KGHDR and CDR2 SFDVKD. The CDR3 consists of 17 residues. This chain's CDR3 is CATSDLGGQGNYNEQFF. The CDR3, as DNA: TGTGCCACCAGTGATTTGGGAGGACAGGGGAACTACAATGAGCAGTTCTTC.

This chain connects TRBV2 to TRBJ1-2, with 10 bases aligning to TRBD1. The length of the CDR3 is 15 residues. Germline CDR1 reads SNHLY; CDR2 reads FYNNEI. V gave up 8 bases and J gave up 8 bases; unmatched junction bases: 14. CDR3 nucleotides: TGTGCCAGCTCTGGGGGACAGGGGTTGAGTATCGGCTACACCTTC. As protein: CASSGGQGLSIGYTF.

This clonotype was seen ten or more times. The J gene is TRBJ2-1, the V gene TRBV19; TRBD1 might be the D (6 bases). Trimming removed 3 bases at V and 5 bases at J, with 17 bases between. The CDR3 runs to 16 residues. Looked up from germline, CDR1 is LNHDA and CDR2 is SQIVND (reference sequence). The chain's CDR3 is CASSIFGTRVNNEQFF. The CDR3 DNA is TGTGCCAGTAGTATTTTTGGGACAAGAGTAAACAATGAGCAGTTCTTC.

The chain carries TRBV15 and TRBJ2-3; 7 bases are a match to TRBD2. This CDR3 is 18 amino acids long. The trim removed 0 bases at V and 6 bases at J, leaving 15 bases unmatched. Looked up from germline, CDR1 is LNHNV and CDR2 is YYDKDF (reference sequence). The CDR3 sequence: CATSRESSHIAGVDTQYF. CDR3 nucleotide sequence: TGTGCCACCAGCAGAGAGAGCAGTCACATCGCGGGGGTTGATACGCAGTATTTT.